One and the same sample provided the 26 T cell receptor beta chains below, sequenced in a study of cytomegalovirus exposure and HLA in healthy donors (dated by TCRdb to 2017 to 2019). Library preparation employed the immunoSEQ multiplex PCR assay. The multiplex PCR relied on a mix of 60 forward primers for TCR Vbeta segments and 13 reverse primers for TCR Jbeta segments. In its TCRdb copy, this immuneACCESS table keeps in-frame sequences only and misses some clones. Where compared with another copy, unresolved V genes explain less than half of these, and the others have no known cause. This sample lists 190,000 or so clones; 80% were detected once. The ten biggest clones cover about 0.63% of the sample. Input material: PBMCs. The receptors shown here come from a boy younger than 18 in good health and CMV-seronegative.

The gene calls are TRBV5-6 and TRBJ1-4; D is ambiguous. V lost 4 bases and J lost 6, with 13 bases in between. The CDR3 length is 14 residues. The V gene's germline CDR1 is SGHDT and CDR2 YYEEEE. The DNA for the CDR3 is TGTGCCAGCAGCCCCACAGAGAAGGATGAAAAACTGTTTTTT. Its protein is CASSPTEKDEKLFF.

The gene calls are TRBV30 and TRBJ2-5; 11 bases map to TRBD2. CDR3 length: 15 amino acids. Germline values: CDR1 GTSNPN, CDR2 SVGIG (reference sequence). V dropped 0 bases and J dropped 5; count of bases not matched to a gene: 5. As DNA, the CDR3 is TGTGCCTGGAGTGTACAGACTAGCGGGATCGAGACCCAGTACTTC. This translates into CAWSVQTSGIETQYF.

As to this clone: In the same sample, other DNA sequences code for this CDR3. The rearrangement links TRBV7-9 to TRBJ2-7; 7 bases agree with TRBD1. The germline gives CDR1 SEHNR, CDR2 FQNEAQ (reference sequence). The CDR3 sequence is 14 residues long. V lost 5 bases to trimming and J lost 2 bases; unmatched junction nucleotides: 6. The CDR3 here is CASSESQGAYEQYF. The DNA of the CDR3 is TGTGCCAGCAGCGAATCGCAGGGGGCCTACGAGCAGTACTTC. Looking up the rest from reference TRBV7-9 and TRBJ2-7 gives the full variable domain: DTGVSQNPRHKITKRGQNVTFRCDPISEHNRLYWYRQTLGQGPEFLTYFQNEAQLEKSRLLSDRFSAERPKGSFSTLEIQRTEQGDSAMYLCASSESQGAYEQYFGPGTRLTVT.

The rearrangement links TRBV7-3 to TRBJ2-3; 7 bases line up with TRBD1. The CDR3 is 15 residues long. Germline lookup yields CDR1 SGHTA and CDR2 FQGTGA. V lost 1 base and J lost 1; bases outside the gene matches: 2. The CDR3 protein is CASSLRDSRTDTQYF. DNA for the CDR3: TGTGCCAGCAGCTTAAGGGACAGCCGCACAGATACGCAGTATTTT.

Only a few counts were recorded for this clone. The chain employs TRBV27 and TRBJ1-2, with a weak D call TRBD1 (5 bases). V gave up 1 base and J gave up 5 bases, with 8 bases separating them. This CDR3 has 13 residues. Germline V gene sequence: CDR1 MNHEY, CDR2 SMNVEV (reference sequence). The chain's CDR3 is CASSLFGGYGYTF. DNA for the CDR3: TGTGCCAGCAGTTTATTCGGGGGGTATGGCTACACCTTC.

The chain employs TRBV6-5 and TRBJ1-2; D perhaps matches TRBD1 (5 bases). V was clipped by 5 bases and J by 8 bases, with 15 bases between them. The germline gives CDR1 MNHEY, CDR2 SVGAGI. The CDR3 totals 13 residues. The CDR3 is CASSREGLGGYTF. CDR3 coding DNA: TGTGCCAGCAGTCGGGAGGGACTCGGCGGCTACACCTTC.

The rearrangement joins TRBV12-5 to TRBJ2-1; a weak D match, TRBD2 (5 bases). CDR3 size: 13 residues. The germline V and J ends were trimmed by 3 bases and 7 bases, with 10 bases remaining between them. Per the germline V gene, CDR1 is LGHNT and CDR2 is FRNRAP. The CDR3 here is CASGFRETNEQFF. The CDR3 DNA reads as TGTGCTAGTGGTTTTAGGGAGACGAATGAGCAGTTCTTC. The variable domain in full, with the rest retrieved from reference TRBV12-5 and TRBJ2-1, is DARVTQTPRHKVTEMGQEVTMRCQPILGHNTVFWYRQTMMQGLELLAYFRNRAPLDDSGMPKDRFSAEMPDATLATLKIQPSEPRDSAVYFCASGFRETNEQFFGPGTRLTVL.

This clone was counted between two and nine times. This chain uses TRBV9 with TRBJ1-1; no firm D call. The CDR3 covers 14 residues. V was shortened by 4 bases and J by 1 base, with 11 bases between the two germline ends. The germline V gene has CDR1 SGDLS and CDR2 YYNGEE. CDR3 nucleotide sequence: TGTGCCAGCAGCCCAATCCCCAGGAACACTGAAGCTTTCTTT. Encoded protein: CASSPIPRNTEAFF.

In this sample, this clone turned up a few times. This sequence joins TRBV7-2 and TRBJ1-1; D perhaps matches TRBD1 (5 bases). The V gene lost 5 bases and the J gene lost 0 bases, with 13 bases spanning the gap. The germline gives CDR1 SGHTA, CDR2 FQGNSA. This CDR3 spans 15 amino acids. The CDR3 is CASSIYRNLNTEAFF. CDR3 nucleotides: TGTGCCAGCAGCATCTACAGGAATTTGAACACTGAAGCTTTCTTT.

The gene calls are TRBV19 and TRBJ1-2; 7 nucleotides match TRBD1. The CDR3 runs to 13 residues. The germline gives CDR1 LNHDA, CDR2 SQIVND (reference sequence). J gave up 8 bases and V 4 bases, and 7 bases lay outside the gene matches. Written as DNA, the CDR3 is TGTGCCAGTAGTACCCGACAGGGTTTAGGCTACACCTTC. It translates to CASSTRQGLGYTF.

Details on this clone: The junction departs from the called germline gene at one end, perhaps through a read error. V gene TRBV7-7 combines with J gene TRBJ2-2; D perhaps matches TRBD1 (6 bases). CDR3 length equals 14 residues. The germline V gene has CDR1 SSHAT and CDR2 FNYEAQ (reference sequence). The CDR3 is CASSSPGVTGELFF. CDR3 sequence (DNA): TGTGCTAGCAGCTCGCCAGGGGTCACCGGGGAGCTGTTTTTT.

The chain is built from TRBV6-5 and TRBJ1-5, with D possibly being TRBD1 (5 bases). The CDR3 consists of 16 residues. V dropped 2 bases and J dropped 0 bases, with 11 bases sitting between them. Germline values: CDR1 MNHEY, CDR2 SVGAGI. The CDR3 nucleotides read TGTGCCAGCAGTTACGGAGGGGCGGGTAGCAATCAGCCCCAGCATTTT. It is translated as CASSYGGAGSNQPQHF.

The chain combines TRBV7-9 with TRBJ2-1; TRBD2 aligns across 8 bases. J gave up 9 bases and V 6 bases, and 7 bases lay outside the gene matches. The CDR3 is 13 residues long. CDR1 and CDR2 from the germline V gene are SEHNR and FQNEAQ (reference sequence). CDR3 sequence reads: CASSRSGGFEQFF. As DNA, the CDR3 is TGTGCCAGCAGTCGGAGCGGGGGATTTGAGCAGTTCTTC.

The V gene is TRBV19, the J gene TRBJ1-6, with D perhaps matching TRBD1 (5 bases). CDR3 length equals 15 residues. Germline-derived CDR1 and CDR2 are LNHDA and SQIVND (reference sequence). V was clipped by 7 bases and J by 7 bases, with 17 bases between them. The CDR3 DNA reads as TGTGCCAGTACCACCGCCGCGGGGGGGAATTCACCCCTCCACTTT. Its translation: CASTTAAGGNSPLHF.

The table lists this clone with a few counts. The chain combines TRBV19 with TRBJ2-7; TRBD2 might be the D (7 bases). Germline values: CDR1 LNHDA, CDR2 SQIVND (reference sequence). Trimming removed 3 bases from V and 3 bases from J, with 18 bases in between. The CDR3 has 16 amino acids. CDR3 DNA sequence: TGTGCCAGTAGTATTGGGCCCGGGGGGCTCCACTACGAGCAGTACTTC. Its protein product is CASSIGPGGLHYEQYF.

The chain couples TRBV7-9 to TRBJ1-2; no definite D call. Trimming stripped 6 bases from V and 1 base from J, with 15 bases between. The CDR3 totals 15 residues. Germline CDR1 is SEHNR and CDR2 is FQNEAQ (reference sequence). The CDR3 protein is CASSITGLLNYGYTF. The CDR3 coding sequence is TGTGCCAGCAGTATTACGGGATTACTTAACTATGGCTACACCTTC.

The chain recombines TRBV7-3 with TRBJ2-1; perhaps TRBD1 as D (5 bases). CDR3 length: 13 residues. V lost 2 bases, J lost 4 bases, and 6 bases lay in between. Germline V gene data show CDR1 as SGHTA and CDR2 as FQGTGA. The CDR3 coding sequence is TGTGCCAGCAGCTTAGACAGATACAATGAGCAGTTCTTC. The encoded protein is CASSLDRYNEQFF. The whole variable domain, filled in from reference TRBV7-3 and TRBJ2-1, reads GAGVSQTPSNKVTEKGKYVELRCDPISGHTALYWYRQSLGQGPEFLIYFQGTGAADDSGLPNDRFFAVRPEGSVSTLKIQRTERGDSAVYLCASSLDRYNEQFFGPGTRLTVL.

This sequence joins TRBV19 and TRBJ1-2; D gene ambiguous. Germline CDR1 LNHDA, CDR2 SQIVND (reference sequence). The CDR3 has 13 residues. Trimming took off 4 bases at V and 7 bases at J, with 13 bases between the two ends. CDR3 bases: TGTGCCAGTAGTAGCCCGCCGGAGGTTGGCTACACCTTC. It codes for CASSSPPEVGYTF. The whole variable domain, remainder taken from reference TRBV19 and TRBJ1-2, is DGGITQSPKYLFRKEGQNVTLSCEQNLNHDAMYWYRQDPGQGLRLIYYSQIVNDFQKGDIAEGYSVSREKKESFPLTVTSAQKNPTAFYLCASSSPPEVGYTFGSGTRLTVV.

The V and J genes are TRBV6-5 and TRBJ1-1; perhaps TRBD1 as D (5 bases). This CDR3 region has 12 residues. Trimming took 6 bases from V and 4 from J, leaving 9 bases between them. The germline V gene has CDR1 MNHEY and CDR2 SVGAGI. The CDR3 loop is CASRHGGTEAFF. CDR3 nucleotide sequence: TGTGCCAGCAGGCACGGGGGCACTGAAGCTTTCTTT.

The chain has TRBV7-9 and TRBJ1-2, with 7 bases lining up with TRBD1. The CDR3 length is 13 residues. The V gene's germline CDR1 is SEHNR and CDR2 FQNEAQ (reference sequence). Losses at the gene ends were 0 bases for V and 8 bases for J; bases not matched to a gene: 3. DNA for the CDR3: TGTGCCAGCAGCTTAGCGGGGACAGCCGGCTACACCTTC. This sequence encodes CASSLAGTAGYTF.

The CDR3 is CSVELAGGTDTQYF. CDR3 in DNA: TGCAGCGTTGAACTAGCGGGGGGCACAGATACGCAGTATTTT. V and J are TRBV29-1 and TRBJ2-3; 10 nucleotides line up with TRBD2. Trimming took 2 bases from V and 1 from J; bases not matched to a gene: 0. Germline V gene lookup returns CDR1 SQVTM and CDR2 ANQGSEA. This CDR3 region has 14 residues.

This clone has more than one count but fewer than ten. This chain uses TRBV19 with TRBJ2-7, with 7 bases identical to TRBD1. The V and J ends lost 7 bases and 3 bases, in that order; junction bases with no gene match: 9. The CDR3 has 14 amino acids. The germline V gene encodes CDR1 LNHDA and CDR2 SQIVND (reference sequence). The CDR3 DNA follows: TGTGCCAGTACCGTTACCCGGGACAGCTACGAGCAGTACTTC. Translation gives CASTVTRDSYEQYF.

This chain connects TRBV5-6 to TRBJ1-2; TRBD1 aligns across 7 bases. Germline-derived CDR1 and CDR2 are SGHDT and YYEEEE. CDR3 length equals 18 residues. With V trimmed by 6 bases and J by 0 bases, 17 bases remained unmatched. The DNA of the CDR3 is TGTGCCAGCACCCCCTGGGGTTATAAAACAGGGGCTAACTATGGCTACACCTTC. Its translation: CASTPWGYKTGANYGYTF.

The V gene is TRBV28, the J gene TRBJ1-1; D is unclear. From germline, CDR1 is MDHEN and CDR2 SYDVKM. Between the trimmed V and J ends, which lost 6 bases and 6 bases, there was a span of 14 bases. This CDR3 comprises 13 residues. The CDR3 sequence is CASRPRFSSEAFF. The CDR3 DNA reads as TGTGCCAGCAGACCTCGCTTTAGTTCTGAAGCTTTCTTT.

The genes are TRBV6-1 and TRBJ2-3; D gene ambiguous. This CDR3 has 12 residues. The V end lost 5 bases, the J end lost 4 bases, and 7 bases lay between the germline ends. The germline V gene has CDR1 MNHNS and CDR2 SASEGT. The CDR3 DNA sequence: TGTGCCAGCAGTTCAGAGGCAGATACGCAGTATTTT. This codes for CASSSEADTQYF.

V usage is TRBV25-1 and J usage is TRBJ2-1; perhaps TRBD1 as D (6 bases). V shed 6 bases and J shed 5 bases, with 14 bases lying between them. Germline CDR1 MGHDK, CDR2 SYGVNS. The CDR3 runs 14 residues. The CDR3 reads CASSPPWGHNEQFF. The CDR3, as DNA: TGTGCCAGCAGCCCTCCATGGGGGCACAATGAGCAGTTCTTC.